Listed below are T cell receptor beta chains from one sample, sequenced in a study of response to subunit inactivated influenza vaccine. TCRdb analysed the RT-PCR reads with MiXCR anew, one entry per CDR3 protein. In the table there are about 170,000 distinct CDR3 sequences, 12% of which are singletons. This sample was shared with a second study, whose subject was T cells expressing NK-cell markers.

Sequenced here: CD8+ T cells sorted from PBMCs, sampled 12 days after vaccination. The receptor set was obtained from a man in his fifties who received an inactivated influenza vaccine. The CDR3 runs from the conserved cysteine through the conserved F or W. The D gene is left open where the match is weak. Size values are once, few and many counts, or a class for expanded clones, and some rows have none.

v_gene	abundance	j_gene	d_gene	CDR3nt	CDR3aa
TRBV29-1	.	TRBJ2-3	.	TGCAGCGTTGAAGGGAAGCCAGATACGCAGTATTTT	CSVEGKPDTQYF
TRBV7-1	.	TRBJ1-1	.	TGTGCCAGCGGCCCCAGGCGGGTCACTGAAGCTTTCTTT	CASGPRRVTEAFF
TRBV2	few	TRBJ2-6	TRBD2	TGTGCCAGCAGTGTCCAGGGAGGGTCTGGGGCCAACGTCCTGACTTTC	CASSVQGGSGANVLTF
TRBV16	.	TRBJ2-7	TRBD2	TGTGCCAGCAGCCACCCCAGCGGGGGGAAAACCTACGAGCAGTACTTC	CASSHPSGGKTYEQYF
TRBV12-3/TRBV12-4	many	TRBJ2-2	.	TGTGCCAGCAGCTCACCCGGCAGTGCCGGGGAGCTGTTTTTT	CASSSPGSAGELFF
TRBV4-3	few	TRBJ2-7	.	TGCGCCAGCAGCCAGACACAGGGTTACGAGCAGTACTTC	CASSQTQGYEQYF
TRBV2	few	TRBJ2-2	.	TGTGCCAGCAGTGATAACCTAGAGCGGGCAAACACCGGGGAGCTGTTTTTT	CASSDNLERANTGELFF
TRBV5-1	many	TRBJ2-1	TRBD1	TGCGCCAGCAGCCTAGGGACAGGTGGGGCCTACAATGAGCAGTTCTTC	CASSLGTGGAYNEQFF
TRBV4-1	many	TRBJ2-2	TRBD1	TGCGCCAGCAGCCGCGTACAGGGGGCTGGCACCGGGGAGCTGTTTTTT	CASSRVQGAGTGELFF
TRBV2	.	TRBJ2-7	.	TGTGCCAGCATGTCAGGGGGGCTTTACGAGCAGTACTTC	CASMSGGLYEQYF
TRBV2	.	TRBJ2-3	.	TGTGCCAGCAACCGAATTGGACAGCCTAGCACAGATACGCAGTATTTT	CASNRIGQPSTDTQYF
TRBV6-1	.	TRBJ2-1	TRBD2	TGTGCCAGCGGGAAACCGAGGACTAGCGCATACAATGAGCAGTTCTTC	CASGKPRTSAYNEQFF
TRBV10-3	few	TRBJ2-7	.	TGTGCCATCAGCCCCGGGACGGGATCCTACGAGCAGTACTTC	CAISPGTGSYEQYF
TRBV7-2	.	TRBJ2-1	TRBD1	TGTGCCAGCAGCTTAGGCTCTAGGGGACAGGGCTCCTACAATGAGCAGTTCTTC	CASSLGSRGQGSYNEQFF
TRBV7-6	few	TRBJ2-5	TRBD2	TGTGCCAGCAGCCCCCTGGGGGGGATCCAAGAGACCCAGTACTTC	CASSPLGGIQETQYF
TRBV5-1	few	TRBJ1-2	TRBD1	TGCGCCAGCAGCGAGGGGACAGGGGGCGGGACGGCGTATGACTATGGCTACACCTTC	CASSEGTGGGTAYDYGYTF
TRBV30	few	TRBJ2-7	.	TGTGCCTGGGCGGCAGCTCTTCGCCACGAGCAGTACTTC	CAWAAALRHEQYF
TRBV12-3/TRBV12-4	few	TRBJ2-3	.	TGTGCCAGCAGCTCCCCCTGGCAGGGGACAGATACGCAGTATTTT	CASSSPWQGTDTQYF
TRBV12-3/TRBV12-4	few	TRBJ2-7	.	TGTGCCAGCAGTTTGGGGACACCCGGGAGGTTAGAGCAGTACTTC	CASSLGTPGRLEQYF
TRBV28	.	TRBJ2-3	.	TGTGCCAGCAGTTTAGTAGCGACTAGCACAGATACGCAGTATTTT	CASSLVATSTDTQYF
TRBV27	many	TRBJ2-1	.	TGTGCCAGCAGCTTCGGGGGTTTTTTGACAGAGGGCTACAATGAGCAGTTCTTC	CASSFGGFLTEGYNEQFF
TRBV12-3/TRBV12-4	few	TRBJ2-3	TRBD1	TGTGCCAGCAGCGGACAGGGGGCTACAGATACGCAGTATTTT	CASSGQGATDTQYF
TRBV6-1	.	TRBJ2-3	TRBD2	TGTGCCAGCAGTCCGGGGGGGCCAAGGACAGATACGCAGTATTTT	CASSPGGPRTDTQYF
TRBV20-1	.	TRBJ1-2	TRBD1	TGCAGTGCGAGGGACAGGGGGCGCGGCTACACCTTC	CSARDRGRGYTF
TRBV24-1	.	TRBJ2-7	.	TGTGCCACCAGTGATTTGTCGCAGCCGTACGAGCAGTACTTC	CATSDLSQPYEQYF
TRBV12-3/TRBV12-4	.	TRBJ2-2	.	TGTGCCAGCAGTTTAGAAGCGTACTACTACACCGGGGAGCTGTTTTTT	CASSLEAYYYTGELFF
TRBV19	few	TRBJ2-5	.	TGTGCCAGTAGCGCCCAGTGGGGGATAGAGACCCAGTACTTC	CASSAQWGIETQYF
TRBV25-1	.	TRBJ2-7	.	TGTGCCAGCACCGGACATTACGAGCAGTACTTC	CASTGHYEQYF
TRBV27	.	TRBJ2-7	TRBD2	TGTGCCAGCAGTTTTGCGGGACTAGCGGTGAACGAGCAGTACTTC	CASSFAGLAVNEQYF
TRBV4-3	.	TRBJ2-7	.	TGCGCCAGCAGCCATGGACTACCCCCTCGGTCCTACGAGCAGTACTTC	CASSHGLPPRSYEQYF
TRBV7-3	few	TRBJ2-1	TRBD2	TGTGCCAGCAGCTTAGGGACTACCCGGTCGGATGAGCAGTTCTTC	CASSLGTTRSDEQFF
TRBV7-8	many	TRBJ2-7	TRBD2	TGTGCCAGCAGCTTCCTAGAGTTGACTAGCGGGATTTACGAGCAGTACTTC	CASSFLELTSGIYEQYF
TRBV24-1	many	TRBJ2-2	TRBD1	TGTGCCACCAGTACCGGGACAGATGTCACCGGGGAGCTGTTTTTT	CATSTGTDVTGELFF
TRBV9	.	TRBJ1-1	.	TGTGCCAGCAGCGACGATGCTTCCACTGAAGCTTTCTTT	CASSDDASTEAFF
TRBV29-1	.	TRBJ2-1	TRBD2	TGCAGCGTTGTAAGCGGGAGGGATGACAATGAGCAGTTCTTC	CSVVSGRDDNEQFF
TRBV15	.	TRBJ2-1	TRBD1	TGTGCCACCAGCAGACAGACAGGGGCTTGGTCCTACAATGAGCAGTTCTTC	CATSRQTGAWSYNEQFF
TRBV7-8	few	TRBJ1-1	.	TGTGCCAGCAGCGCCGGTTTAATGAACACTGAAGCTTTCTTT	CASSAGLMNTEAFF
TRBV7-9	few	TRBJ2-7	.	TGTGCCAGCAGCGCCCGACATGGAGTCGAATACGAGCAGTACTTC	CASSARHGVEYEQYF
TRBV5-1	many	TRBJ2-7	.	TGTGCCAGCAGCTTAACGGGGACAACCTACGAGCAGTACTTC	CASSLTGTTYEQYF
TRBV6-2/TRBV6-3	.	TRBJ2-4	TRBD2	TGTGCCAGCACCCAACTAGCGGGAGCGGACATTCAGTACTTC	CASTQLAGADIQYF
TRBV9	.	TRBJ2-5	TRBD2	TGTGCCAGCAGCGTAGGGGGACTAGGTTGGGAGACCCAGTACTTC	CASSVGGLGWETQYF
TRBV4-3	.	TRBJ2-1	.	TGCGCCAGCAGCCAGGAAGGGGTAAATGAGCAGTTCTTC	CASSQEGVNEQFF
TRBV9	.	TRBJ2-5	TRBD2	TGTGCCAGCAGCGTAGGGCGACTAGCGGCCGCCCAAGAGACCCAGTACTTC	CASSVGRLAAAQETQYF
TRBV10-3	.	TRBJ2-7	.	TGTGCCATCAGTGCAACAGAGGGGATGAACGAGCAGTACTTC	CAISATEGMNEQYF